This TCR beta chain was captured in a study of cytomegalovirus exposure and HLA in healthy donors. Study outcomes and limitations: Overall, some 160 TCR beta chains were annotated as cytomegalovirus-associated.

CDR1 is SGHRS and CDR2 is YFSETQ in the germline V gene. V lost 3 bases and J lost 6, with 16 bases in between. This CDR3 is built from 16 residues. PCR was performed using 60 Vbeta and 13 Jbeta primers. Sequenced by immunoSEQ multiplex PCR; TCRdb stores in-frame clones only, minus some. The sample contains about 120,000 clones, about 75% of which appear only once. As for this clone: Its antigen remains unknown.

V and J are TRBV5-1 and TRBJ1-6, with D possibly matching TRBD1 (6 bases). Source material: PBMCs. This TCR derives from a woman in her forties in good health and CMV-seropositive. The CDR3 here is CASSSETGYSNSPLHF. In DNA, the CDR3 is TGCGCCAGCAGCTCGGAAACAGGGTATAGTAATTCACCCCTCCACTTT.